This T cell receptor (beta chain) was identified during a study of blood T cell repertoires in COVID-19 (dated by TCRdb to the early 2020s). Broadly, across the study: Samples covering the acute and convalescent phases of COVID-19 were provided by collaborators in the United States, Italy and Spain. Deeply sampled blood TCRbeta repertoires from subjects exposed to, actively infected with, or recovered from COVID-19 were included in the dataset. The repertoires were made available in a free public database intended to serve as a resource for research on the immune response to SARS-CoV-2. A de-identified subject ID, COVID-19 status, age in years and sex were almost always included in the sample metadata. Samples were obtained from the ongoing ImmuneRACE study (first 160 participants) and from 1,000 to 1,500 subjects provided by 6 global collaborators. The material from the prospective study consisted of cDNA or gDNA derived from T cells, B-cell-depleted T cells, or PBMCs. Where HLA class I and class II types were available, the types were taken from metadata supplied by the sample provider, not from assay-based typing.

The investigation overall reported the following: Clinical and demographic metadata were provided uncurated, with the amount varying by source and participant.

Regarding this clone: Its antigen is not yet known. Base qualities were left out, and no much larger clone turns up one base away.

CDR1 is given as GTSNPN and CDR2 as SVGIG, both from the germline V gene (reference sequence). The CDR3 measures 12 amino acids from cysteine to phenylalanine. The kept DNA is CDR3 alone, 36 bases in frame from the first base. Relative to germline, V is missing 0 bases and J is missing 7 bases, with 2 bases of the junction outside any gene match. The collaborating institutions used their own protocols to collect whole blood in K2EDTA tubes. For TCRbeta analysis, collaborators shipped samples as frozen whole blood, isolated PBMCs, or DNA extracted from either of those sample types. TCRbeta CDR3 regions were amplified from genomic DNA using the immunoSEQ Assay, a bias-controlled multiplex PCR. Turning to the authors' computational methods: Within the assay, amplification of reference gene primers was used to estimate how many nucleated cells each sample contained. Sequence reads were collapsed and filtered to measure the absolute abundance of every unique TCRbeta CDR3 rearrangement. For each sample, productive Simpson clonality was calculated as the square root of Simpson's diversity index over productive rearrangements. What TCRdb holds here is the immuneACCESS table cut down to in-frame rearrangements. Part of the clones is not present; checked against another copy, under half of the missing clones reflect an unresolved V gene, and the others are unexplained. For V, J and clone size, that table is used; D and trimming come from the DNA. The sample table contains approximately 71,000 clones; only one count was recorded for over 75% of them. The top ten clones comprise over 4% of the sample.

The source material was peripheral blood. The sequence joins TRBV30 to TRBJ1-1, with 7 bases aligning to TRBD1. This sequence was found in a woman younger than 30 with acute or convalescent COVID-19. The DNA sequence is as follows: TGTGCCTGGAGTGTAGGACAGGTTGAAGCTTTCTTT. This codes for CAWSVGQVEAFF. With the rest looked up from the reference TRBV30 and TRBJ1-1 genes rather than sequenced, the full variable domain is SQTIHQWPATLVQPVGSPLSLECTVEGTSNPNLYWYRQAAGRGLQLLFYSVGIGQISSEVPQNLSASRPQDRQFILSSKKLLLSDSGFYLCAWSVGQVEAFFGQGTRLTVV.